This TCR beta chain comes out of a study of Ad26.COV2.S vaccination and SARS-CoV-2 variants. For the study at large: Into the muscle, Ad26.COV2.S was dosed once or twice, 56 days apart.

CDR1 is MDHEN, CDR2 SYDVKM, per germline. Trimming stripped 7 bases from V and 5 bases from J, with 14 bases between. The CDR3 consists of 13 residues. Findings of the study overall: Post-vaccination breadth of spike-specific CD8+ and CD4+ T cell responses was reportedly substantial.

Clones were read by immunoSEQ multiplex PCR, and TCRdb kept only the in-frame ones, dropping some. The table records nearly 400,000 clones, about 91% of them present only once. The treatment is: about 20 received Ad26.COV2.S at low or high dose, single or two shots; roughly five received placebo; per-sample allocation not given. Collection of samples fell on day 63 after the first vaccine or placebo injection. For this clone: Its antigen is currently unknown.

This material consisted of peripheral blood, taken in a trial of Ad26.COV2.S vaccine versus placebo. The chain carries TRBV28 and TRBJ1-2; maybe TRBD1 (5 bases). The TCR originated in a person aged 18-60 years who received the Ad26.COV2.S COVID-19 vaccine or a placebo. This chain's CDR3 is CASKPGTEYGYTF. DNA of the CDR3: TGTGCCAGCAAGCCCGGGACGGAGTATGGCTACACCTTC.